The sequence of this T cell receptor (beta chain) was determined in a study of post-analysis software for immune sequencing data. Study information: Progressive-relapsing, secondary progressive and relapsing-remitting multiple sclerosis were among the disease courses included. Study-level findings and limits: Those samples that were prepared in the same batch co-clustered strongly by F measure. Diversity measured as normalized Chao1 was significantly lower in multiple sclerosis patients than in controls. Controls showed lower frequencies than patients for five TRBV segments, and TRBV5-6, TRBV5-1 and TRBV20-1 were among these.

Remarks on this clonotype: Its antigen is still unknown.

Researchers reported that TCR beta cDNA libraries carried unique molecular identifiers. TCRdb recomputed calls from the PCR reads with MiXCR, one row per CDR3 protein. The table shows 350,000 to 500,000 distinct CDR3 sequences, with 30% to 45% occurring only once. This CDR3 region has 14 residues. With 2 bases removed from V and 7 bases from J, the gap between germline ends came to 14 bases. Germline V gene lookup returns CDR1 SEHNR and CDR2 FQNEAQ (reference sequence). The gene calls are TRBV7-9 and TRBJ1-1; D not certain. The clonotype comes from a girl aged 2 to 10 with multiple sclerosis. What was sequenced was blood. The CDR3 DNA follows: TGTGCCAGCAGCTTACTGGCCTTGCCGTATGAAGCTTTCTTT. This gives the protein CASSLLALPYEAFF.